This TCR beta chain derives from a study of blood T cell repertoires in COVID-19 (dated by TCRdb to 2020 to 2021). Concerning the study at large: Collaborator samples came from the United States, Italy and Spain and covered acute and convalescent phases of COVID-19. The material from the prospective study consisted of cDNA or gDNA derived from T cells, B-cell-depleted T cells, or PBMCs. The dataset comprised deeply sampled blood TCRbeta repertoires from subjects exposed to, actively infected with, or recovered from COVID-19. A freely available public database, intended as a resource for researchers studying the immune response to SARS-CoV-2, is where the repertoires were released. Samples were obtained from the ongoing ImmuneRACE study (first 160 participants) and from 1,000 to 1,500 subjects provided by 6 global collaborators. The sample metadata nearly always contained a de-identified subject ID, COVID-19 status, age in years and sex. Where available, HLA class I and class II types were obtained from metadata supplied by the sample provider rather than from assay-based typing. Points the paper makes about the study in general: The quantity of clinical and demographic metadata differed by source and by participant and was supplied without curation.

TCRbeta CDR3 regions were amplified from genomic DNA by means of the immunoSEQ Assay, a bias-controlled multiplex PCR. The authors' pipeline ran thus. The number of nucleated cells in each sample was estimated by amplification of reference gene primers within the assay. To quantify the absolute abundance of each unique TCRbeta CDR3 rearrangement, sequence reads were collapsed and filtered. For each sample, productive Simpson clonality was calculated as the square root of Simpson's diversity index over productive rearrangements. TCRdb limited this immuneACCESS table to in-frame rearrangements with V and J called. A share of clones is missing; checked studies link under half to unresolved V genes, and the rest is unexplained. The V and J calls and clone size are taken from that table; D and trimming were inferred from the DNA. A total of just under 150,000 clones appear in this sample, over 80% of them only once. Of the sample, nearly 0.95% falls within the top ten clones.

CDR1 and CDR2 are drawn from the germline V gene: SGHRS, YFSETQ. Its CDR3 holds 14 amino acids, cysteine through phenylalanine. Left in the record is the CDR3 DNA by itself, 42 bases read in frame from the first base. Unmatched junction bases come to 10, with V trimmed by 4 bases and J by 7 bases. Note on this clone: Its specific antigen is unknown. The input lacks base qualities; no much larger clone sits a single base away.

The collaborating institutions used their own protocols to collect whole blood in K2EDTA tubes. Collaborator samples were shipped for TCRbeta analysis as frozen whole blood, isolated PBMCs, or DNA extracted from either sample type. This sequence was found in a woman in her fifties or sixties with acute or convalescent COVID-19. Sequenced input: peripheral blood. This chain joins TRBV5-1 to TRBJ1-2; 7 of the junction bases match TRBD1. The DNA sequence is as follows: TGCGCCAGCAGCCAGGGCAGGGGGGTGTTTGGCTACACCTTC. Its amino acids are CASSQGRGVFGYTF. The CDR3, completed at both ends by the reference TRBV5-1 and TRBJ1-2 genes, gives the full variable domain KAGVTQTPRYLIKTRGQQVTLSCSPISGHRSVSWYQQTPGQGLQFLFEYFSETQRNKGNFPGRFSGRQFSNSRSEMNVSTLELGDSALYLCASSQGRGVFGYTFGSGTRLTVV.